A selection of T cell receptor beta chains follows, all from one sample in a study of molecular identifiers for immune sequencing clone quantification. TCRdb fed the PCR reads into MiXCR, producing one record per CDR3 protein. There are approximately 320,000 distinct CDR3 sequences in the sample; about a quarter occur only once, and about 0.71% lies in the top ten. The specimen sequenced was naive CD8+ T cells from blood, with Jurkat cell RNA spiked in. Every receptor here comes from a human donor in good health. Some libraries in this study had Jurkat cell RNA spiked in. Each CDR3 is given with its conserved first and last residue. Size is omitted from some rows. Given values are once, few, many or a class for expanded clones.

V	size	CDR3
TRBV19	-	CASSRRTSGSFYEQYF
TRBV7-9	few	CASSPPVGTSYEQYF
TRBV24-1	-	CATPPPATGGKLENTEAFF
TRBV29-1	many	CSVDVTAVNNEQFF
TRBV2	few	CASSGISSTDTQYF
TRBV20-1	-	CSARLGGALETQYF
TRBV13	many	CASSHGTGGEMNTEAFF
TRBV6-2/TRBV6-3	many	CARRSRTNTGELFF
TRBV2	few	CASRESGGDAKNIQYF
TRBV7-2	many	CASSLGTVGGEKLFF
TRBV19	-	CASSATAHTEAFF
TRBV10-3	few	CATMTATGELFF
TRBV2	many	CASNKGDYGYTF